One and the same sample provided the 8 T cell receptor beta chains below, sequenced in a study of cytomegalovirus exposure and HLA in healthy donors. PCR primers comprised 60 Vbeta and 13 Jbeta primers. Repertoires were generated with immunoSEQ multiplex PCR, while TCRdb's copy carries only in-frame clones and drops some. The table shows some 110,000 clones, with around 75% occurring only once. The sample consisted of PBMCs. These receptors were collected from a male donor in good health and CMV-seropositive.

The rearrangement uses TRBV2 and TRBJ1-2; 9 bases match TRBD1. Germline trimming cut 6 bases from V and 3 bases from J; bases unmatched to any gene: 5. The CDR3 has 14 amino acids. Looked up from germline, CDR1 is SNHLY and CDR2 is FYNNEI. The CDR3 DNA reads as TGTGCCAGCAGGGGGACAGGGTCATACTATGGCTACACCTTC. Protein product: CASRGTGSYYGYTF.

The V call is TRBV5-1, the J call TRBJ1-1; D gene uncertain. CDR3 size: 15 residues. Germline-derived CDR1 and CDR2 are SGHRS and YFSETQ. Trimming left V 7 bases short and J 1 base short, with 17 bases between. CDR3 sequence: CASAGLDFTNTEAFF. In nucleotides, the CDR3 is TGCGCCAGCGCGGGCCTGGATTTTACGAACACTGAAGCTTTCTTT.

Notes on this clone: One junction end does not reproduce the germline sequence, and a read error may be involved. CDR3 DNA: TGTGCCTGGAGTGCGTGGGACAGGGGCCCCTATGGCTACCCCTTC. It specifies CAWSAWDRGPYGYPF. The rearrangement uses TRBV30 and TRBJ1-2, with 10 bases identical to TRBD1. CDR3 size: 15 residues. CDR1 and CDR2 (germline): GTSNPN, SVGIG (reference sequence).

As concerns this clone: The same CDR3 also results from other DNA sequences found in this sample. The chain joins TRBV29-1 to TRBJ2-4; D gene uncertain. Germline V gives CDR1 SQVTM, CDR2 ANQGSEA. This CDR3 contains 12 residues. The ends were cut back, 4 bases at V and 3 bases at J, with 7 bases in the middle. In DNA, the CDR3 is TGCAGCGTTGTCTCGGGCAAAAACATTCAGTACTTC. As protein: CSVVSGKNIQYF.

The gene calls are TRBV9 and TRBJ2-1; 9 bases are a match to TRBD2. V lost 4 bases, J lost 9 bases, and 5 bases stayed unmatched. CDR3 size: 13 residues. Germline assignment: CDR1 SGDLS and CDR2 YYNGEE. The CDR3 spells CASSPGTSCEQFF. The CDR3 DNA is TGTGCCAGCAGCCCAGGGACTAGCTGTGAGCAGTTCTTC.

This clone was seen a handful of times. The rearrangement links TRBV30 to TRBJ2-2; 8 nucleotides line up with TRBD1. The CDR3 runs 15 residues. Unmatched junction bases numbered 11, after V lost 4 bases and J lost 7 bases. Germline values: CDR1 GTSNPN, CDR2 SVGIG (reference sequence). Here the CDR3 DNA reads TGTGCCTGGACTAGGACAGGGAATTCTTTCGGGGAGCTGTTTTTT. The encoded protein is CAWTRTGNSFGELFF.

The chain recombines TRBV7-2 with TRBJ1-5; a weak D match, TRBD1 (5 bases). The CDR3 runs 13 residues. V lost 4 bases and J 7 bases, leaving 11 bases between the germline ends. Looked up from germline, CDR1 is SGHTA and CDR2 is FQGNSA. The CDR3 DNA reads as TGTGCCAGCAGCTCTCAAAGGGGCCAGCCCCAGCATTTT. This translates into CASSSQRGQPQHF.

The chain combines TRBV6-4 with TRBJ2-3, with TRBD2 as a possible D gene (6 bases). Germline-derived CDR1 and CDR2 are MRHNA and SNTAGT. CDR3 length equals 14 residues. V lost 6 bases and J 2 bases, leaving 12 bases between the germline ends. CDR3 nucleotide sequence: TGTGCCAGCAGCACGGGGGTTCCCACAGATACGCAGTATTTT. This translates into CASSTGVPTDTQYF.